These T cell receptor beta chains were read from a single sample in a study of blood T cell repertoires in COVID-19. Sequencing used immunoSEQ multiplex PCR; TCRdb keeps in-frame clones, though not all of them. The table shows 250,000 to 350,000 clones, with around 87% occurring only once. Sequenced: peripheral blood. These receptors were collected from a woman in her 50s who had recovered from COVID-19. The CDR3 runs from the conserved cysteine through the conserved F or W. The order of the fields is V gene, D gene, clone size, CDR3 length, J gene, CDR3 protein, CDR3 DNA. A D gene is named only where the DNA matches it firmly. Clone size appears in some rows only: once, few, many, or a class for an expanded clone.

>TRBV28|.|.|11|TRBJ2-7
CASSWQREQYF
TGTGCCAGCAGTTGGCAGAGGGAGCAGTACTTC
>TRBV11-2|TRBD2|few|14|TRBJ2-7
CASSLSLAAYEQYF
TGTGCCAGCAGCCTGTCCCTAGCGGCCTACGAGCAGTACTTC
>TRBV5-6|TRBD1|once|18|TRBJ2-7
CASSFVVPNRGQRYEQYF
TGTGCCAGCAGCTTCGTGGTCCCGAACAGGGGGCAACGCTACGAGCAGTACTTC
>TRBV6-5|TRBD1|.|13|TRBJ2-7
CASTQTGRYEQYF
TGTGCCAGCACCCAGACAGGGCGCTACGAGCAGTACTTC
>TRBV19|.|.|14|TRBJ1-1
CASSIFRTNTEAFF
TGTGCCAGTAGTATATTCCGGACAAACACTGAAGCTTTCTTT
>TRBV6-5|.|.|14|TRBJ1-6
CASRRMGGDSPLHF
TGTGCCAGCAGGCGGATGGGAGGGGATTCACCCCTCCACTTT
>TRBV5-4|.|.|15|TRBJ2-7
CASGLRHKPPYEQYF
TGTGCCAGCGGTTTGAGACACAAACCCCCTTACGAGCAGTACTTC
>TRBV5-6|TRBD1|once|13|TRBJ2-7
CASSLGQGPAQYF
TGTGCCAGCAGCTTGGGACAGGGCCCCGCGCAGTACTTC
>TRBV19|.|.|15|TRBJ1-4
CASSIIQGIGEKLFF
TGTGCCAGTAGTATCATCCAGGGTATAGGTGAAAAACTGTTTTTT
>TRBV5-1|TRBD1|.|14|TRBJ2-7
CASSLGDSSYEQYF
TGCGCCAGCAGCTTGGGGGACAGCTCCTACGAGCAGTACTTC
>TRBV7-2|.|.|10|TRBJ2-1
CASSEGEQFF
TGTGCCAGCAGCGAGGGAGAGCAGTTCTTC
>TRBV4-1|.|.|17|TRBJ2-7
CASSQGGFYRVNHEQYF
TGCGCCAGCAGCCAAGGTGGTTTCTACAGGGTTAATCACGAGCAGTACTTC
>TRBV11-2|TRBD2|.|16|TRBJ2-2
CASSFRKGTSDRELFF
TGTGCCAGCAGCTTCCGAAAAGGGACTAGCGATCGGGAGCTGTTTTTT
>TRBV30|.|.|14|TRBJ1-2
CAWSAQETNYGYTF
TGTGCCTGGAGTGCCCAGGAAACTAACTATGGCTACACCTTC
>TRBV28|TRBD1|.|14|TRBJ1-2
CASGNGQGGNGYTF
TGTGCCAGCGGGAATGGACAGGGAGGTAATGGCTACACCTTC
>TRBV7-6|TRBD1|.|19|TRBJ2-1
CASSTEGQGVPSSYNEQFF
TGTGCCAGCAGCACAGAGGGACAGGGAGTCCCGAGCTCCTACAATGAGCAGTTCTTC
>TRBV7-9|TRBD1|few|18|TRBJ2-1
CASSLASRTGGDHNEQFF
TGTGCCAGCAGCTTAGCGTCCCGGACAGGGGGCGACCACAATGAGCAGTTCTTC
>TRBV5-5|TRBD1|.|13|TRBJ1-2
CASSMTGSHGYTF
TGTGCCAGCAGCATGACAGGGTCCCATGGCTACACCTTC
>TRBV2|.|.|13|TRBJ1-2
CASRPQREYGYTF
TGTGCCAGCAGGCCTCAGAGGGAATATGGCTACACCTTC
>TRBV12-3/TRBV12-4|.|.|13|TRBJ2-3
CASSPPGADTQYF
TGTGCCAGCAGCCCTCCGGGGGCAGATACGCAGTATTTT
>TRBV30|TRBD1|.|13|TRBJ1-4
CAWEGAVKEKLFF
TGTGCCTGGGAGGGGGCAGTGAAGGAAAAACTGTTTTTT
>TRBV6-6|TRBD1|once|17|TRBJ2-6
CASSPGTGSSGANVLTF
TGTGCCAGCAGTCCCGGGACAGGGAGCTCTGGGGCCAACGTCCTGACTTTC
>TRBV6-5|TRBD2|.|13|TRBJ2-7
CASSTRGAYEQYF
TGTGCCAGCAGTACCCGGGGGGCCTACGAGCAGTACTTC
>TRBV6-5|.|once|11|TRBJ2-5
CASTGEETQYF
TGTGCCAGCACGGGAGAAGAGACCCAGTACTTC
>TRBV4-2|TRBD1|.|16|TRBJ1-5
CASSRKEGTGHQPQHF
TGTGCCAGCAGCCGTAAAGAGGGGACAGGCCACCAGCCCCAGCATTTT
>TRBV29-1|TRBD1|.|13|TRBJ1-2
CSVGQGRLDGYTF
TGCAGCGTCGGACAGGGGCGGTTGGATGGCTACACCTTC
>TRBV30|.|.|15|TRBJ1-5
CAWSPQGAGNQPQHF
TGTGCCTGGAGTCCACAGGGCGCTGGCAATCAGCCCCAGCATTTT
>TRBV7-9|TRBD2|.|15|TRBJ2-1
CASSFQRDAPNEQFF
TGTGCCAGCAGCTTCCAGCGGGATGCCCCCAATGAGCAGTTCTTC
>TRBV14|TRBD2|.|16|TRBJ2-5
CASSQFGTTFQETQYF
TGTGCCAGCAGCCAATTTGGGACTACCTTCCAAGAGACCCAGTACTTC
>TRBV7-2|.|.|18|TRBJ2-2
CASSSNSLRSANTGELFF
TGTGCCAGCAGCTCAAACTCTCTCCGTTCCGCGAACACCGGGGAGCTGTTTTTT
>TRBV5-7|.|.|16|TRBJ1-3
CASSSLPQGSGNTIYF
TGTGCCAGCAGCTCACTACCACAGGGCTCTGGAAACACCATATATTTT
>TRBV9|.|.|16|TRBJ2-7
CARHDQGPLESYEQYF
TGTGCCAGGCACGACCAGGGGCCTCTTGAATCCTACGAGCAGTACTTC
>TRBV6-2/TRBV6-3|.|.|13|TRBJ1-2
CASSPQGFGGYTF
TGTGCCAGCAGTCCACAGGGTTTCGGTGGCTACACCTTC
>TRBV7-2|.|.|16|TRBJ1-5
CASSLVWQNSNQPQHF
TGTGCCAGCAGCTTAGTTTGGCAGAATAGCAATCAGCCCCAGCATTTT
>TRBV5-8|TRBD1|.|13|TRBJ1-2
CASSFGTVYGYTF
TGTGCCAGCAGCTTCGGGACAGTCTATGGCTACACCTTC
>TRBV11-2|.|.|13|TRBJ2-7
CASSLNYEPEQYF
TGTGCCAGCAGCTTAAACTATGAGCCCGAGCAGTACTTC
>TRBV11-1|TRBD1|.|16|TRBJ1-1
CASTIRGVVDFDEAFF
TGTGCCAGCACCATCAGGGGGGTTGTTGATTTTGATGAAGCTTTCTTT
>TRBV18|.|.|14|TRBJ1-3
CASSPGGSGNTIYF
TGTGCCAGCTCACCAGGAGGCTCTGGAAACACCATATATTTT
>TRBV19|.|.|15|TRBJ1-2
CATSAPRAVTYGYTF
TGTGCCACTTCGGCTCCGAGGGCGGTCACCTATGGCTACACCTTC
>TRBV7-2|.|.|16|TRBJ1-6
CASSPSGGWYNSPLHF
TGTGCCAGCAGCCCATCGGGGGGATGGTATAATTCACCCCTCCACTTT